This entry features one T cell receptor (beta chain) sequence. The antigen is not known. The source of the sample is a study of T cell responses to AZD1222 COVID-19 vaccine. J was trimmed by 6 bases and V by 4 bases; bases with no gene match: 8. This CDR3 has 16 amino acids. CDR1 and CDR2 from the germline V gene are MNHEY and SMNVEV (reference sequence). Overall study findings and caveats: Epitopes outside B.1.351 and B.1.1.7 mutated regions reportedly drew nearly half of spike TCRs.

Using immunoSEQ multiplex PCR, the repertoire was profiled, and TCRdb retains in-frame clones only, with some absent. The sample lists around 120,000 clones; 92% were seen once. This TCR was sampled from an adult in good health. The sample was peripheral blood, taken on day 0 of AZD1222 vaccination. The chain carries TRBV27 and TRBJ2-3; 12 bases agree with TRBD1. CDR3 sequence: CASSSPGQGAFDTQYF. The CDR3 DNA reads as TGTGCCAGCAGTTCCCCGGGACAGGGGGCTTTTGATACGCAGTATTTT.